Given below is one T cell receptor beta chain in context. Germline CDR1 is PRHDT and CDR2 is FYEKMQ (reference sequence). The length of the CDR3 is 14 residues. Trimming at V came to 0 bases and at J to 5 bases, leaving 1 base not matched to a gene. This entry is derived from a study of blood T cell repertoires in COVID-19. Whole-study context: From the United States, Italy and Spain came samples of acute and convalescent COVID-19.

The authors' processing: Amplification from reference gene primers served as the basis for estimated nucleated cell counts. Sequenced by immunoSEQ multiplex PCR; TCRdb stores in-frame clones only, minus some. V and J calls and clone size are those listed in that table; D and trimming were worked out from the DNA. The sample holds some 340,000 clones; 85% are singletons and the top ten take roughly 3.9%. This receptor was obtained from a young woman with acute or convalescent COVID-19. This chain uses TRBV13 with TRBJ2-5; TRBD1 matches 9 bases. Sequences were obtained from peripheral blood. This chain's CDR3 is CASSLGGTGETQYF. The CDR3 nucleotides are TGTGCCAGCAGCTTAGGAGGGACAGGGGAGACCCAGTACTTC. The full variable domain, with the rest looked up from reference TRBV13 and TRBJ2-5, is AAGVIQSPRHLIKEKRETATLKCYPIPRHDTVYWYQQGPGQDPQFLISFYEKMQSDKGSIPDRFSAQQFSDYHSELNMSSLELGDSALYFCASSLGGTGETQYFGPGTRLLVL.